These 29 T cell receptor beta chains came from one sample sequenced in a study of graft-versus-host responses after intestinal transplantation. TCRdb's copy holds only in-frame clones and misses some; the assay was immunoSEQ multiplex PCR. The profile covers about 97,000 clones, with 75% to 95% appearing a single time and 15% to 20% taken by the ten largest. Here the sequenced sample was PBMCs, taken about 460 days after intestinal transplant. The origin of the receptors is a human patient who received an intestinal transplant, so some T cells may come from the graft donor.

This chain connects TRBV30 to TRBJ2-7, with TRBD1 identical over 8 bases. The length of the CDR3 is 13 residues. Trimming at V came to 5 bases and at J to 0 bases, leaving 3 bases not matched to a gene. Germline values: CDR1 GTSNPN, CDR2 SVGIG (reference sequence). In DNA form, the CDR3 reads TGTGCCTGGGCCGGGACAGGCTCCTACGAGCAGTACTTC. Translated: CAWAGTGSYEQYF.

About this clone: The junction departs from germline at one end; a sequencing error may be responsible. The CDR3 loop is CASSYLGDYSEQFF. For the CDR3, the DNA is TGTGCCAGCAGTTATCTTGGGGATTACAGTGAGCAGTTCTTC. The rearrangement uses TRBV6-5 and TRBJ2-1, with D uncertain. The CDR3 consists of 14 residues. The germline V gene encodes CDR1 MNHEY and CDR2 SVGAGI.

The CDR3 region is CASGRGELFF. Written as DNA, the CDR3 is TGTGCCAGCGGACGAGGGGAGCTGTTTTTT. The chain couples TRBV2 to TRBJ2-2; D call uncertain. Germline-derived CDR1 and CDR2 are SNHLY and FYNNEI. CDR3 size: 10 residues. V was pared by 8 bases and J by 8 bases, with 6 bases between.

This chain uses TRBV9 with TRBJ1-1; 9 bases align to TRBD1. The germline V gene encodes CDR1 SGDLS and CDR2 YYNGEE. V shed 4 bases, J shed 4 bases, and the junction held 11 bases outside the gene matches. CDR3 length equals 16 residues. The CDR3 bases are TGTGCCAGCAGCCCCCGGAGTTGGACAGGGGCCACTGAAGCTTTCTTT. Translation gives CASSPRSWTGATEAFF.

V usage is TRBV5-1 and J usage is TRBJ2-1; 11 nucleotides line up with TRBD2. V shed 2 bases, J shed 6 bases, and the junction held 7 bases outside the gene matches. CDR3 length equals 16 residues. Germline V gives CDR1 SGHRS, CDR2 YFSETQ. This chain's CDR3 is CASSLVGTSGGNEQFF. The CDR3 nucleotides read TGCGCCAGCAGCTTAGTTGGGACTAGCGGCGGCAATGAGCAGTTCTTC. The whole variable domain, remainder taken from reference TRBV5-1 and TRBJ2-1, is KAGVTQTPRYLIKTRGQQVTLSCSPISGHRSVSWYQQTPGQGLQFLFEYFSETQRNKGNFPGRFSGRQFSNSRSEMNVSTLELGDSALYLCASSLVGTSGGNEQFFGPGTRLTVL.

J is TRBJ2-7 and V is TRBV6-1; 7 nucleotides line up with TRBD1. The CDR3 sequence is 14 residues long. With V trimmed by 4 bases and J by 3 bases, 6 bases remained unmatched. Germline CDR1 MNHNS, CDR2 SASEGT. CDR3 sequence reads: CASSGKTGHYEQYF. The CDR3 coding sequence is TGTGCCAGCAGTGGCAAGACAGGGCACTACGAGCAGTACTTC.

This sequence joins TRBV2 and TRBJ1-6, with 10 bases that match TRBD1. Trimming removed 4 bases from V and 8 bases from J; junction bases left unmatched: 5. Looked up from germline, CDR1 is SNHLY and CDR2 is FYNNEI. CDR3 length: 15 amino acids. The CDR3 bases are TGTGCCAGCAGTGGAGGACAGGGGGTTGATTCACCCCTCCACTTT. It translates to CASSGGQGVDSPLHF.

The V call is TRBV11-3, the J call TRBJ2-7; D is unclear. The CDR3 sequence is 12 residues long. Germline V lookup: CDR1 SGHNT, CDR2 YENEEA. Deletions cut 0 bases from V and 4 bases from J, with 4 bases between. This CDR3 reads CASSLDPYEQYF. The CDR3 nucleotides read TGTGCCAGCAGCTTAGATCCGTACGAGCAGTACTTC.

The chain uses TRBV7-6 and TRBJ2-2; D call uncertain. CDR1 is SGHVS and CDR2 is FNYEAQ in the germline V gene. V was shortened by 5 bases and J by 4 bases, with 8 bases between the two germline ends. There are 13 residues in the CDR3. CDR3 DNA: TGTGCCAGCAGCCCCCGACGCACCGGGGAGCTGTTTTTT. Translation gives CASSPRRTGELFF.

This clone has only a few counts. V is TRBV6-5 and J is TRBJ1-3, with D tentatively TRBD1 (5 bases). Looked up from germline, CDR1 is MNHEY and CDR2 is SVGAGI. This CDR3 spans 16 amino acids. Trimming removed 2 bases at V and 0 bases at J, with 11 bases between. CDR3: CASSYGIGGSGNTIYF. The CDR3 DNA reads TGTGCCAGCAGTTACGGGATCGGGGGCTCTGGAAACACCATATATTTT.

The genes are TRBV5-4 and TRBJ1-3, with no clear D. CDR3 length equals 16 residues. Germline V gene sequence: CDR1 SGHNT, CDR2 YYREEE (reference sequence). V gave up 0 bases and J gave up 0 bases, with 10 bases separating them. CDR3 residues: CASSLGGQTSGNTIYF. The CDR3 nucleotides read TGTGCCAGCAGCTTGGGTGGTCAGACCTCTGGAAACACCATATATTTT.

The gene calls are TRBV27 and TRBJ2-7; 9 bases align to TRBD2. CDR1 and CDR2 from the germline V gene are MNHEY and SMNVEV (reference sequence). Unmatched junction bases numbered 5, after V lost 4 bases and J lost 4 bases. The CDR3 is 14 amino acids. The CDR3 DNA reads TGTGCCAGCAGTTGGGCGGGGGGGTGGTACGAGCAGTACTTC. Protein sequence: CASSWAGGWYEQYF.

The chain links TRBV4-2 to TRBJ2-2, with unresolved D. CDR3 length equals 15 residues. Trimming stripped 0 bases from V and 4 bases from J, with 9 bases between. The germline gives CDR1 LGHNA, CDR2 YNFKEQ. DNA for the CDR3: TGTGCCAGCAGCCAAGATCTTCGCGGCACCGGGGAGCTGTTTTTT. The encoded protein is CASSQDLRGTGELFF.

This chain joins TRBV7-9 and TRBJ2-1, with 9 bases that match TRBD2. After removal of 8 bases from V and 0 bases from J, the junction contained 14 bases not matched to a gene. The CDR3 spans 18 residues. Germline V lookup: CDR1 SEHNR, CDR2 FQNEAQ (reference sequence). The DNA of the CDR3 is TGTGCCAGCCTTACCACAGCGGGGGGCCATAGCTCCTACAATGAGCAGTTCTTC. Protein sequence: CASLTTAGGHSSYNEQFF.

About this clone: Other DNA variants within this sample encode the same CDR3. The V and J genes are TRBV6-6 and TRBJ2-3, with 8 nucleotides matching TRBD1. V trimming: 6 bases; J trimming: 2 bases; junction bases outside the gene matches: 7. The V gene's germline CDR1 is MNHNY and CDR2 SVGAGI (reference sequence). This CDR3 spans 15 amino acids. CDR3 amino acids: CASRHTGGLTDTQYF. DNA of the CDR3: TGTGCCAGCAGACATACAGGGGGACTCACAGATACGCAGTATTTT.

V is TRBV29-1 and J is TRBJ2-7, with D maybe TRBD1 (5 bases). The CDR3 is 12 residues long. Trimming left V 6 bases short and J 4 bases short, with 13 bases between. In germline, CDR1 is SQVTM, CDR2 ANQGSEA. The CDR3 loop reads CSVAPQGYEQYF. CDR3 in DNA: TGCAGCGTCGCCCCGCAGGGTTACGAGCAGTACTTC.

This sequence joins TRBV7-8 and TRBJ2-7; tentative D call: TRBD2 (6 bases). Per germline, CDR1 SGHVS and CDR2 FQNEAQ. The CDR3 is made up of 13 amino acids. V lost 2 bases and J lost 3, with 8 bases in between. CDR3 nucleotides: TGTGCCAGCAGCTTATTGCGGGGCTACGAGCAGTACTTC. Encoded protein: CASSLLRGYEQYF.

V and J are TRBV5-1 and TRBJ1-4; 7 bases line up with TRBD1. Trimming removed 4 bases from V and 7 bases from J; junction bases left unmatched: 7. CDR1 SGHRS and CDR2 YFSETQ come from the germline V gene. The CDR3 totals 14 residues. The CDR3, as DNA: TGCGCCAGCAGCCCACAGGGGCATTTTGAAAAACTGTTTTTT. Amino acids: CASSPQGHFEKLFF.

The chain couples TRBV18 to TRBJ1-5; D remains unclear. Germline assignment: CDR1 KGHSH and CDR2 LQKENI. Trimming removed 3 bases from V and 4 bases from J, with 7 bases in between. The CDR3 covers 13 residues. The CDR3 DNA follows: TGTGCCAGCTCACCTAAAACTAATCAGCCCCAGCATTTT. Encoded protein: CASSPKTNQPQHF.

J is TRBJ2-1 and V is TRBV22-1; the tabulated D call, TRBD2, remains unverified against the DNA. TRBV22-1 is reported as a pseudogene. The CDR3 consists of 15 residues. The CDR3: CPGSPSGGSYNEQFF. In DNA form, the CDR3 reads TGTCCTGGGAGCCCGTCGGGGGGCTCCTACAATGAGCAGTTCTTC.

The chain couples TRBV4-2 to TRBJ2-1; D gene ambiguous. The germline CDR1 and CDR2 sequences are LGHNA and YNFKEQ. The V end lost 1 base, the J end lost 4 bases, and 11 bases lay between the germline ends. The CDR3 covers 15 residues. CDR3 region: CASSQASAEYNEQFF. CDR3 in DNA: TGTGCCAGCAGCCAAGCGTCTGCGGAATACAATGAGCAGTTCTTC.

This clone was seen a single time. The rearrangement uses TRBV7-8 and TRBJ1-5; D perhaps matches TRBD1 (5 bases). Trimming removed 1 base at V and 9 bases at J, with 13 bases between. The V gene's germline CDR1 is SGHVS and CDR2 FQNEAQ. This CDR3 is 14 amino acids long. The chain's CDR3 is CASSLGGAPRPQHF. Written as DNA, the CDR3 is TGTGCCAGCAGCTTAGGTGGGGCCCCTCGGCCCCAGCATTTT.

The rearrangement uses TRBV5-1 and TRBJ1-6, with 8 bases aligning to TRBD1. CDR1 SGHRS and CDR2 YFSETQ come from the germline V gene. The CDR3 contains 16 residues. V lost 4 bases, J lost 7 bases, and 10 bases stayed unmatched. CDR3 sequence: CASSLTGQGGNSPLHF. In nucleotides, the CDR3 is TGCGCCAGCAGCCTCACCGGACAGGGTGGGAATTCACCCCTCCACTTT.

The rearrangement joins TRBV19 to TRBJ1-2, with 7 bases lining up with TRBD1. Germline V lookup: CDR1 LNHDA, CDR2 SQIVND (reference sequence). With V trimmed by 3 bases and J by 4 bases, 5 bases remained unmatched. The CDR3 has 14 amino acids. CDR3 amino acids: CASSIHRGSYGYTF. CDR3 in DNA: TGTGCCAGTAGTATCCACAGGGGCAGCTATGGCTACACCTTC. The complete variable domain, with remaining parts taken from reference TRBV19 and TRBJ1-2, reads DGGITQSPKYLFRKEGQNVTLSCEQNLNHDAMYWYRQDPGQGLRLIYYSQIVNDFQKGDIAEGYSVSREKKESFPLTVTSAQKNPTAFYLCASSIHRGSYGYTFGSGTRLTVV.

In DNA form, the CDR3 reads TGTGCCAGCAGCTTAGCGGGGACAGGGGGCACTGAAGCTTTCTTT. It encodes CASSLAGTGGTEAFF. The chain couples TRBV7-9 to TRBJ1-1, with 11 bases that match TRBD1. After removal of 0 bases from V and 4 bases from J, the junction contained 1 base not matched to a gene. Germline values: CDR1 SEHNR, CDR2 FQNEAQ (reference sequence). The CDR3 consists of 15 residues.

The chain is built from TRBV13 and TRBJ2-7, with D perhaps matching TRBD2 (5 bases). The CDR3 is 14 amino acids. Looked up from germline, CDR1 is PRHDT and CDR2 is FYEKMQ (reference sequence). Trimming shortened V by 4 bases and J by 6 bases, and 16 bases separated the two germline ends. CDR3 region: CASSYPAGGREQYF. The CDR3, as DNA: TGTGCCAGCAGCTACCCGGCGGGCGGGCGCGAGCAGTACTTC.

V and J are TRBV9 and TRBJ2-3; 8 positions match TRBD1. The CDR3 length is 15 residues. V lost 3 bases and J lost 2; bases outside the gene matches: 5. In germline, CDR1 is SGDLS, CDR2 YYNGEE. CDR3 in DNA: TGTGCCAGCAGCGCCGGGACAGGCCTCACAGATACGCAGTATTTT. It codes for CASSAGTGLTDTQYF.

The chain has TRBV9 and TRBJ2-6, with D possibly matching TRBD1 (6 bases). V was trimmed by 0 bases and J by 0 bases, leaving 16 bases between them. This CDR3 spans 19 amino acids. The germline CDR1 and CDR2 sequences are SGDLS and YYNGEE. DNA for the CDR3: TGTGCCAGCAGCGTAGCTTCCCCATCGACAGGCTCTGGGGCCAACGTCCTGACTTTC. Amino acids: CASSVASPSTGSGANVLTF.

This clone appeared a few times. The chain joins TRBV2 to TRBJ1-2; 10 nucleotides match TRBD1. Germline V gene sequence: CDR1 SNHLY, CDR2 FYNNEI. The CDR3 loop spans 13 amino acids. The V segment lost 5 bases and the J segment 6 bases; nucleotides outside the gene matches: 3. The CDR3 nucleotides are TGTGCCAGCAGTCGACAGGGGGCCGATGGCTACACCTTC. It codes for CASSRQGADGYTF.